Listed here are 14 T cell receptor beta chains from one sample, sequenced in a study of OX40 agonist ivuxolimab in advanced cancers. Here immunoSEQ multiplex PCR was the method, and the copy in TCRdb shows in-frame clones only, minus some. Found here are roughly 64,000 clones, under 95% of them singletons; the top ten hold approximately 5.6%. The sequences come from CD4+ or CD8+ T cells sorted from blood, collected in a trial of the OX40 agonist ivuxolimab. The receptors come from an adult with an advanced solid tumor such as melanoma, head and neck, liver or kidney cancer.

The chain has TRBV19 and TRBJ1-4; D perhaps matches TRBD1 (5 bases). CDR1 is LNHDA and CDR2 is SQIVND in the germline V gene (reference sequence). V shed 7 bases and J shed 0 bases, with 12 bases lying between them. The CDR3 is 15 residues long. The CDR3 DNA is TGTGCCAGTATCGCGGGGCCCGCAACTAATGAAAAACTGTTTTTT. It encodes CASIAGPATNEKLFF.

The J gene is TRBJ2-5, the V gene TRBV11-2; D is possibly TRBD1 (6 bases). Germline CDR1 SGHAT, CDR2 FQNNGV. The CDR3 is made up of 15 amino acids. The germline V and J ends were trimmed by 5 bases and 2 bases, with 15 bases remaining between them. CDR3 in DNA: TGTGCCAGCAGCCCAGGGGACCGAACGCAAGAGACCCAGTACTTC. As protein: CASSPGDRTQETQYF.

The chain employs TRBV6-5 and TRBJ1-5; D is unresolved. Trimming stripped 0 bases from V and 7 bases from J, with 10 bases between. This CDR3 spans 14 amino acids. Per germline, CDR1 MNHEY and CDR2 SVGAGI. CDR3 sequence (DNA): TGTGCCAGCAGTTACTCCAGTAGTTCGCAGCCCCAGCATTTT. Its protein is CASSYSSSSQPQHF.

The V call is TRBV20-1, the J call TRBJ2-7; D unresolved. Looked up from germline, CDR1 is DFQATT and CDR2 is SNEGSKA (reference sequence). Trimming removed 0 bases at V and 9 bases at J, with 9 bases between. CDR3 length: 11 amino acids. The CDR3 here is CSARDRRLQYF. As DNA, the CDR3 is TGCAGTGCTAGAGATCGACGGTTGCAGTACTTC.

V usage is TRBV6-1 and J usage is TRBJ2-7; D is ambiguous. From germline, CDR1 is MNHNS and CDR2 SASEGT. The CDR3 has 13 residues. V was cut by 8 bases and J by 2 bases, with 13 bases left in between. DNA for the CDR3: TGTGCCAGCCGACCCTACTCGGCCTACGAGCAGTACTTC. It encodes CASRPYSAYEQYF.

This clone has just one count. J is TRBJ2-3 and V is TRBV7-2; D is perhaps TRBD2 (7 bases). The germline gives CDR1 SGHTA, CDR2 FQGNSA. V lost 5 bases and J lost 0, with 12 bases in between. This CDR3 is built from 15 residues. CDR3 DNA sequence: TGTGCCAGCAGCCCCCGGGGGGCGAGCACAGATACGCAGTATTTT. The encoded protein is CASSPRGASTDTQYF.

This chain uses TRBV18 with TRBJ2-7; 7 bases agree with TRBD1. This CDR3 has 14 amino acids. The V gene end was trimmed by 2 bases and the J gene end by 1 base; junction bases not matched to a gene: 2. The germline CDR1 and CDR2 sequences are KGHSH and LQKENI. The CDR3 is CASSPGTVSYEQYF. DNA of the CDR3: TGTGCCAGCTCACCAGGGACAGTGTCCTACGAGCAGTACTTC.

This clone was seen a single time. The rearrangement joins TRBV5-1 to TRBJ2-5; tentative D call: TRBD1 (7 bases). The assigned J gene may be wrong: the sequence end matches TRBJ2-7 better. In germline, CDR1 is SGHRS, CDR2 YFSETQ. This CDR3 spans 13 amino acids. CDR3 residues: CASAGTAYYEQYF. The CDR3 nucleotides are TGCGCCAGCGCGGGGACAGCATACTACGAGCAGTACTTC.

This rearrangement joins TRBV30 to TRBJ2-6; D uncertain. V lost 5 bases to trimming and J lost 0 bases, with 5 bases between them. This CDR3 has 13 residues. Germline V gene lookup returns CDR1 GTSNPN and CDR2 SVGIG (reference sequence). CDR3 amino acids: CAWGSSGANVLTF. The CDR3 DNA is TGTGCCTGGGGATCCTCTGGGGCCAACGTCCTGACTTTC.

This clone has more than one count but fewer than ten. This sequence joins TRBV19 and TRBJ1-4; D gene uncertain. Germline values: CDR1 LNHDA, CDR2 SQIVND (reference sequence). The germline V and J ends were trimmed by 6 bases and 0 bases, with 8 bases remaining between them. The CDR3 totals 14 residues. The CDR3 bases are TGTGCCAGTAGGAGGATATCAACTAATGAAAAACTGTTTTTT. Amino acids: CASRRISTNEKLFF. Variable domain in full (rest from reference TRBV19 and TRBJ1-4): DGGITQSPKYLFRKEGQNVTLSCEQNLNHDAMYWYRQDPGQGLRLIYYSQIVNDFQKGDIAEGYSVSREKKESFPLTVTSAQKNPTAFYLCASRRISTNEKLFFGSGTQLSVL.

The chain has TRBV29-1 and TRBJ1-1, with TRBD1 matching over 7 bases. After removal of 6 bases from V and 1 base from J, the junction contained 5 bases not matched to a gene. The CDR3 is made up of 13 amino acids. CDR1 and CDR2 (germline): SQVTM, ANQGSEA. CDR3 DNA sequence: TGCAGCGTGACGACAGGGACGAACACTGAAGCTTTCTTT. This encodes CSVTTGTNTEAFF.

In its sample, this clone was seen once. This chain joins TRBV19 and TRBJ1-4, with D maybe TRBD1 (5 bases). This CDR3 comprises 15 residues. Trimming took off 7 bases at V and 4 bases at J, with 16 bases between the two ends. The germline V gene has CDR1 LNHDA and CDR2 SQIVND (reference sequence). The CDR3 protein is CASTAQTGLNEKLFF. The CDR3 DNA is TGTGCCAGTACCGCTCAAACAGGACTTAATGAAAAACTGTTTTTT.

The chain couples TRBV11-3 to TRBJ2-2; no clear D gene. V was pared by 1 base and J by 0 bases, with 3 bases between. This CDR3 has 14 amino acids. From germline, CDR1 is SGHNT and CDR2 YENEEA. In DNA, the CDR3 is TGTGCCAGCAGCTTAGCGGCGAACACCGGGGAGCTGTTTTTT. Translated: CASSLAANTGELFF.

This chain's CDR3 is CASSLGISTDTQYF. The CDR3 coding sequence is TGCGCCAGCAGCTTGGGAATTTCCACAGATACGCAGTATTTT. This chain joins TRBV5-1 and TRBJ2-3; no firm D call. The germline V gene encodes CDR1 SGHRS and CDR2 YFSETQ. CDR3 size: 14 residues. Trimming shortened V by 0 bases and J by 2 bases, and 7 bases separated the two germline ends.